This T cell receptor (beta chain) was recovered during a study of neoadjuvant anti-PD-1 for oral cavity cancer. Study background: Patients without progression got a fourth dose around day 43.

Some clones are missing from TCRdb's copy, which holds only in-frame ones; the method was immunoSEQ multiplex PCR. The sample gives 12,000 to 15,000 clones, around 70% of which show up once; roughly 2.2% is in the top ten. The input for sequencing was PBMCs, taken before nivolumab (anti-PD-1) treatment. This sequence originates from a person between 35 and 79 years old with oral cavity squamous cell carcinoma.

CDR3 sequence: CASSQDQTDEQFF. The CDR3 DNA reads as TGTGCCAGCAGCCAAGACCAGACTGATGAGCAGTTCTTC. This chain uses TRBV4-2 with TRBJ2-1; D gene unclear. From germline, CDR1 is LGHNA and CDR2 YNFKEQ. This CDR3 region has 13 residues. V lost 0 bases and J 8 bases, leaving 8 bases between the germline ends.